Listed below are T cell receptor beta chains from one sample, sequenced in a study of PD-L1 blockade in urothelial cancer. TCRdb keeps only in-frame clones here, not all; method: immunoSEQ multiplex PCR. The sample has about 36,000 clones; 75% to 90% are singletons. The starting material was PBMCs, obtained around atezolizumab (anti-PD-L1) treatment. These receptors originate from a man aged 40-50 years with urothelial cancer. The CDR3 runs from the conserved cysteine through the conserved F or W. D genes are given only for firm matches. The size entry is marked missing in some rows and otherwise reads once, few, many or a size class.

V,length,size,D,J,CDR3,DNA
TRBV5-6,14,once,.,TRBJ2-2,CASSFSLNTGELFF,TGTGCCAGCAGCTTTAGCCTCAACACCGGGGAGCTGTTTTTT
TRBV19,14,.,.,TRBJ1-1,CASSQQGRRPEAFF,TGTGCCAGTAGTCAACAGGGAAGGAGGCCTGAAGCTTTCTTT
TRBV10-3,15,.,TRBD1,TRBJ1-2,CAISPVQGAQGGYTF,TGTGCCATCAGCCCAGTACAGGGGGCGCAGGGTGGCTACACCTTC
TRBV5-5,16,.,TRBD1,TRBJ2-7,CASSELPGTAIYEQYF,TGTGCCAGCAGCGAGCTGCCCGGGACAGCCATCTACGAGCAGTACTTC
TRBV5-8,14,.,.,TRBJ1-4,CASSLVAEGEKLFF,TGTGCCAGCAGCTTGGTCGCAGAGGGTGAAAAACTGTTTTTT
TRBV19,15,.,.,TRBJ1-2,CASRDPVGAHYGYTF,TGTGCCAGTAGGGATCCCGTGGGGGCACACTATGGCTACACCTTC
TRBV4-3,16,.,TRBD2,TRBJ2-2,CASSQKREGGTGELFF,TGCGCCAGCAGCCAAAAGCGGGAGGGGGGCACCGGGGAGCTGTTTTTT
TRBV2,15,.,TRBD1,TRBJ1-1,CASRRQGSEYTEAFF,TGTGCCAGCCGAAGACAGGGGAGCGAATACACTGAAGCTTTCTTT
TRBV9,15,.,.,TRBJ2-3,CASSVHSGSTDTQYF,TGTGCCAGCAGCGTACATTCCGGGAGCACAGATACGCAGTATTTT
TRBV5-8,18,.,TRBD2,TRBJ2-6,CASSLGLAGISGANVLTF,TGTGCCAGCAGCCTTGGACTAGCGGGGATCTCTGGGGCCAACGTCCTGACTTTC
TRBV2,13,.,TRBD2,TRBJ2-3,CASSERESDTQYF,TGTGCCAGCAGTGAGCGGGAGTCAGATACGCAGTATTTT
TRBV30,15,.,TRBD2,TRBJ2-3,CAWSADTSGRDTQYF,TGTGCCTGGAGTGCGGATACTAGCGGGAGAGATACGCAGTATTTT
TRBV7-9,12,.,.,TRBJ1-3,CASSWEGNTIYF,TGTGCCAGCAGCTGGGAGGGAAACACCATATATTTT
TRBV19,15,.,TRBD1,TRBJ1-3,CASSTQGAWGNTIYF,TGTGCCAGTAGTACCCAGGGGGCCTGGGGAAACACCATATATTTT
TRBV5-6,14,.,.,TRBJ2-5,CASSLLTNQETQYF,TGTGCCAGCAGCTTGTTAACTAACCAAGAGACCCAGTACTTC
TRBV6-5,16,.,.,TRBJ2-3,CASSYSTGVEPDTQYF,TGTGCCAGCAGTTACTCGACGGGGGTAGAACCAGATACGCAGTATTTT
TRBV10-3,15,.,TRBD1,TRBJ1-1,CAIREVQGANTEAFF,TGTGCCATCAGGGAAGTACAGGGGGCGAACACTGAAGCTTTCTTT
TRBV5-6,14,.,.,TRBJ1-5,CASSLGSTGQPQHF,TGTGCCAGCAGCTTGGGGTCTACGGGTCAGCCCCAGCATTTT
TRBV9,12,.,.,TRBJ2-1,CASSVESNEQFF,TGTGCCAGCAGCGTAGAGAGCAATGAGCAGTTCTTC
TRBV5-1,15,.,.,TRBJ1-1,CASSLEAEMNTEAFF,TGCGCCAGCAGCTTGGAAGCGGAAATGAACACTGAAGCTTTCTTT
TRBV20-1,11,.,.,TRBJ2-5,CSAREGVTQYF,TGCAGTGCTAGAGAAGGGGTGACCCAGTACTTC
TRBV19,15,.,TRBD1,TRBJ1-5,CASSIGDRFGQPQHF,TGTGCCAGTAGTATAGGGGACAGGTTCGGACAGCCCCAGCATTTT
TRBV19,14,.,TRBD1,TRBJ1-1,CASSEDRLNTEAFF,TGTGCCAGTAGTGAGGACAGGTTGAACACTGAAGCTTTCTTT
TRBV19,12,.,.,TRBJ2-2,CASSMRGGELFF,TGTGCCAGTAGTATGCGGGGCGGGGAGCTGTTTTTT
TRBV19,12,once,.,TRBJ1-3,CASTRSRNTIYF,TGTGCCAGTACTCGGAGTAGAAACACCATATATTTT
TRBV28,16,.,.,TRBJ1-1,CASSFYVARLNTEAFF,TGTGCCAGCAGTTTTTACGTCGCGCGTTTGAACACTGAAGCTTTCTTT
TRBV9,13,.,.,TRBJ2-3,CASSPGYTDTQYF,TGTGCCAGCAGTCCAGGCTACACAGATACGCAGTATTTT
TRBV7-9,14,.,.,TRBJ1-1,CASSLVQGYTEAFF,TGTGCCAGCAGCTTAGTCCAGGGATACACTGAAGCTTTCTTT
TRBV19,15,.,TRBD1,TRBJ1-1,CASSSPGTGNSEAFF,TGTGCCAGTAGTTCTCCCGGGACAGGGAATTCTGAAGCTTTCTTT
TRBV18,15,.,TRBD2,TRBJ2-3,CASSPLAGVADTQYF,TGTGCCAGCTCACCACTAGCGGGAGTCGCAGATACGCAGTATTTT
TRBV5-6,16,.,.,TRBJ2-7,CASSLLGARNSYEQYF,TGTGCCAGCAGCTTGTTGGGGGCGCGCAATAGTTACGAGCAGTACTTC
TRBV11-2,12,.,.,TRBJ2-3,CASSLITDTQYF,TGTGCCAGCAGCCTTATCACAGATACGCAGTATTTT
TRBV2,14,medium-sized,TRBD1,TRBJ1-1,CASSTGTGENEAFF,TGTGCCAGCAGTACCGGGACAGGAGAAAATGAAGCTTTCTTT
TRBV9,15,.,.,TRBJ2-3,CASSVGATSTDTQYF,TGTGCCAGCAGCGTAGGAGCAACGAGCACAGATACGCAGTATTTT
TRBV5-1,15,.,.,TRBJ1-3,CASSLDYSSGNTIYF,TGCGCCAGCAGCTTGGATTACAGCTCTGGAAACACCATATATTTT
TRBV27,16,.,TRBD2,TRBJ2-1,CASSLQGTSAGGEQFF,TGTGCCAGCAGTTTACAGGGGACTAGCGCAGGGGGTGAGCAGTTCTTC
TRBV5-8,15,.,.,TRBJ2-7,CASSLGRGTSYEQYF,TGTGCCAGCAGCTTGGGGCGGGGTACCTCCTACGAGCAGTACTTC
TRBV29-1,16,.,TRBD2,TRBJ2-1,CSAPFGAGGPRNEQFF,TGCAGCGCCCCGTTTGGAGCGGGAGGGCCACGGAATGAGCAGTTCTTC
TRBV6-5,14,.,.,TRBJ1-1,CASRLIGGGTEAFF,TGTGCCAGCAGACTGATAGGGGGGGGGACTGAAGCTTTCTTT
TRBV28,16,.,TRBD1,TRBJ2-2,CASSPAMDRAGGELFF,TGTGCCAGCAGCCCTGCCATGGACAGGGCGGGCGGGGAGCTGTTTTTT
TRBV27,13,.,.,TRBJ1-1,CASRVRLNTEAFF,TGTGCCAGCAGGGTGCGGTTGAACACTGAAGCTTTCTTT
TRBV28,15,.,TRBD1,TRBJ1-2,CASSTRQGLHYGYTF,TGTGCCAGCAGTACACGACAGGGCCTTCACTATGGCTACACCTTC
TRBV7-7,16,.,.,TRBJ2-1,CASSQGGLLGNNEQFF,TGTGCTAGCAGCCAAGGAGGACTACTCGGCAACAATGAGCAGTTCTTC
TRBV28,13,.,.,TRBJ1-2,CASSTTVPYGYTF,TGTGCCAGCAGCACGACAGTCCCCTATGGCTACACCTTC
TRBV4-3,20,.,TRBD2,TRBJ2-5,CASSQDKSASGRAWGETQYF,TGCGCCAGCAGCCAAGATAAAAGCGCTAGCGGGAGGGCCTGGGGAGAGACCCAGTACTTC
TRBV10-1,13,.,TRBD1,TRBJ1-1,CASRRQGPTEAFF,TGCGCCAGCAGGAGACAGGGCCCCACTGAAGCTTTCTTT
TRBV27,16,.,.,TRBJ2-5,CASRYNVAGRYETQYF,TGTGCCAGCAGATATAATGTGGCGGGAAGATACGAGACCCAGTACTTC
TRBV6-4,15,.,TRBD1,TRBJ2-6,CASRGDRSGANVLTF,TGTGCCAGCAGAGGGGACAGATCCGGGGCCAACGTCCTGACTTTC
TRBV10-1,15,once,TRBD2,TRBJ2-1,CASSEPGGARNEQFF,TGCGCCAGCAGTGAGCCGGGGGGGGCGCGGAATGAGCAGTTCTTC
TRBV7-9,13,.,.,TRBJ2-7,CASFRQGSYEQYF,TGTGCCAGCTTTCGGCAGGGTTCCTACGAGCAGTACTTC
TRBV27,15,.,.,TRBJ2-3,CASSLLVPETDTQYF,TGTGCCAGCAGTCTACTAGTTCCCGAAACAGATACGCAGTATTTT
TRBV10-3,13,.,.,TRBJ2-3,CAISESSRDTQYF,TGTGCCATCAGTGAGTCGAGCCGAGATACGCAGTATTTT
TRBV6-1,13,.,TRBD1,TRBJ2-3,CVLGDRVGNTQYF,TGTGTCCTCGGGGACAGGGTGGGAAATACGCAGTATTTT
TRBV18,16,.,.,TRBJ2-3,CASSPSGVPNTDTQYF,TGTGCCAGCTCACCATCAGGGGTTCCGAACACAGATACGCAGTATTTT
TRBV28,15,.,.,TRBJ2-7,CASSLYGSSSYEQYF,TGTGCCAGCAGTCTATACGGGTCTAGCTCCTACGAGCAGTACTTC